This TCR beta chain appears in the sequencing data of a study of blood T cell repertoires in COVID-19. The CDR3 spans 17 residues. Per the germline V gene, CDR1 is SGDLS and CDR2 is YYNGEE. Trimming removed 0 bases from V and 7 bases from J; junction bases left unmatched: 11. This table comes from immunoSEQ multiplex PCR, and its TCRdb copy is limited to in-frame clones, with some not included. Here the sample spans approximately 70,000 clones, 81% being singletons. The receptor was derived from a woman in her 70s with acute or convalescent COVID-19. The chain links TRBV9 to TRBJ2-3; 10 bases match TRBD2. What was sequenced was peripheral blood. Here the CDR3 reads CASSVGTSGTARYTQYF. CDR3 DNA sequence: TGTGCCAGCAGCGTAGGAACTAGCGGGACGGCGAGATATACGCAGTATTTT.